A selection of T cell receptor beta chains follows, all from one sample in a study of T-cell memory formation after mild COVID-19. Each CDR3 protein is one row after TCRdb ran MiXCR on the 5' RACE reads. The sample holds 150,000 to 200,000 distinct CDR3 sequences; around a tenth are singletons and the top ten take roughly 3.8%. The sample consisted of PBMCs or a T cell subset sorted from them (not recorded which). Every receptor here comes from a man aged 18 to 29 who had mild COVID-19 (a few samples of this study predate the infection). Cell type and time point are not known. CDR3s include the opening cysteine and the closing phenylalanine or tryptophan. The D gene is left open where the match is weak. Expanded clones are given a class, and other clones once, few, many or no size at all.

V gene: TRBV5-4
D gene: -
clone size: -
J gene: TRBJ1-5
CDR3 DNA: TGTGCCAGCAGCTTTGGCGGGAGTCAGCCCCAGCATTTT
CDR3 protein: CASSFGGSQPQHF

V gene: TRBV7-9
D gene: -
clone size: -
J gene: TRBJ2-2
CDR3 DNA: TGTGCCAGCAGCCTAGCGGGACAGGGACCCGGGGAGCTGTTTTTT
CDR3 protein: CASSLAGQGPGELFF

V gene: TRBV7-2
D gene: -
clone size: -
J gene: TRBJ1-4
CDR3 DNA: TGTGCCAGCAGCTCCCAGGGTTCATTTGATAAACTGTTTTTT
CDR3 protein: CASSSQGSFDKLFF

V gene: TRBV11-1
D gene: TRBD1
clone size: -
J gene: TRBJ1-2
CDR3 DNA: TGTGCCAGCAGCTTCGGAGAAGGACAGGTATATGGCTACACCTTC
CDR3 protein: CASSFGEGQVYGYTF

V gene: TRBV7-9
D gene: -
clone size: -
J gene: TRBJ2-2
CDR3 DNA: TGTGCCAGCAGCTTTTCGGGGACGAACACCGGGGAGCTGTTTTTT
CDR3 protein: CASSFSGTNTGELFF

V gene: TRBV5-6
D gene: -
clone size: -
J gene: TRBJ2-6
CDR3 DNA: TGTGCCAGCAGCCGTATCGGGCCAGCTATTTCTGGGGCCAACGTCCTGACTTTC
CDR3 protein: CASSRIGPAISGANVLTF

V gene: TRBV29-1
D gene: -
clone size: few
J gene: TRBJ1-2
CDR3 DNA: TGCAGCGCCTCCCCAGGGCACTATGGCTACACCTTC
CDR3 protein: CSASPGHYGYTF

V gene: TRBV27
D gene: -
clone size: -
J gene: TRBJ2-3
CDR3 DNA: TGTGCCAGCAGTTTTTGGGGAAGACGCACAGATACGCAGTATTTT
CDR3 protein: CASSFWGRRTDTQYF

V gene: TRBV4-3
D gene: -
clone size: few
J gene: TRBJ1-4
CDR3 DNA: TGCGCCAGCAGCCAAGATAGGGATTCGGGAAGTTGGGAAAAACTGTTTTTT
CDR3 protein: CASSQDRDSGSWEKLFF

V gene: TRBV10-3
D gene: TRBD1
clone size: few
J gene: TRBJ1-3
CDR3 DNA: TGTGCCATCAGTCTTGGACAGGGTGGAAACACCATATATTTT
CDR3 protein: CAISLGQGGNTIYF

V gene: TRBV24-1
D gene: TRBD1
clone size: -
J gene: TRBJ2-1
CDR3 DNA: TGTGCCACCAGTGACGTCGGGACAGGGAAGAATGAGCAGTTCTTC
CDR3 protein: CATSDVGTGKNEQFF

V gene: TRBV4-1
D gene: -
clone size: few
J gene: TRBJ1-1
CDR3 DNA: TGCGCCAGCAGCCACTACCTGCCCAGGGGTAGGGGCACTGAAGCTTTCTTT
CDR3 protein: CASSHYLPRGRGTEAFF

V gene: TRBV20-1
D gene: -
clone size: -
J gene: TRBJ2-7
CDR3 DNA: TGCAGTGCTACTCGGGGCGTGAGCGAGACTTACGAGCAGTACTTC
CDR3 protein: CSATRGVSETYEQYF

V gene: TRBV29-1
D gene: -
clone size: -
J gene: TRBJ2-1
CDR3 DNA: TGCAGCGTTGGGAGGGGGGACAATGAGCAGTTCTTC
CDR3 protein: CSVGRGDNEQFF

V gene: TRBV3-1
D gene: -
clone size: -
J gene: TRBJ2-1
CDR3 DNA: TGTGCCAGCAGTCGAGAGCGCAATGAGCAGTTCTTC
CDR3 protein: CASSRERNEQFF